This T cell receptor beta chain comes out of a study of blood T cell repertoires in COVID-19. Background on the study: Acute-phase and convalescent COVID-19 samples originated in the United States, Italy and Spain.

Germline assignment: CDR1 SGHRS and CDR2 YFSETQ. V dropped 0 bases and J dropped 8 bases, with 12 bases sitting between them. The CDR3 is 14 residues long. Per the authors' pipeline: Nucleated cell counts were estimated from reference gene primer amplification. Method: immunoSEQ multiplex PCR; TCRdb's copy keeps in-frame clones and lacks some. V and J calls and clone size follow that table, whereas D and trimming were derived from the DNA. Of approximately 330,000 clones in the sample, 87% were seen once. Seattle researchers signed up patients amid active infection and tracked them longitudinally. This receptor was obtained from a man younger than 40 with COVID-19, enrolled during active disease. The specimen sequenced was peripheral blood. The chain links TRBV5-1 to TRBJ2-1; D may be TRBD1 (6 bases). The CDR3 sequence: CASSLGQVGDEQFF. CDR3 nucleotides: TGCGCCAGCAGCTTGGGACAGGTCGGCGATGAGCAGTTCTTC.